This T cell receptor (beta chain) was found in a study of response to subunit inactivated influenza vaccine. Findings and limits, study-wide: Only a handful of new T cells, the authors suggested, are recruited with each seasonal influenza vaccination.

This clonotype has more than one count but fewer than ten. Antigen: not known. TCRdb passed the RT-PCR reads through MiXCR, listing each CDR3 protein once. The sample shows about 170,000 distinct CDR3 sequences, roughly 10% of them seen only once. The source material was CD8+ T cells sorted from PBMCs, sampled around 25 months after vaccination. This receptor was taken from a man aged 45-69 years who received an inactivated influenza vaccine.

The DNA of the CDR3 is TGCAGTGCTCCCCCTTGGGGAGATACGCAGTATTTT. Protein sequence: CSAPPWGDTQYF. The chain combines TRBV20-1 with TRBJ2-3; D unresolved. This CDR3 region has 12 residues. Per germline, CDR1 DFQATT and CDR2 SNEGSKA (reference sequence). Trimming shortened V by 5 bases and J by 5 bases, and 11 bases separated the two germline ends.